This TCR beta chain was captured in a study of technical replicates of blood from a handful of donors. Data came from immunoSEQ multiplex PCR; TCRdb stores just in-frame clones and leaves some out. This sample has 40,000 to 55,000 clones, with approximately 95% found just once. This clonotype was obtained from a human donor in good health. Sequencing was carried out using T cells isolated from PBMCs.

The CDR3 sequence: CASSLRGQGRGYTF. CDR3 DNA: TGTGCCAGTAGTCTGAGAGGACAGGGGCGCGGCTACACCTTC. This chain uses TRBV19 with TRBJ1-2; 9 bases are shared with TRBD1. CDR3 size: 14 residues. Germline CDR1 is LNHDA and CDR2 is SQIVND (reference sequence). With V trimmed by 5 bases and J by 8 bases, 9 bases remained unmatched. Complete variable domain (other parts from reference TRBV19 and TRBJ1-2): DGGITQSPKYLFRKEGQNVTLSCEQNLNHDAMYWYRQDPGQGLRLIYYSQIVNDFQKGDIAEGYSVSREKKESFPLTVTSAQKNPTAFYLCASSLRGQGRGYTFGSGTRLTVV.